The next 18 T cell receptor beta chains were all read from a single sample in a study of blood T cell repertoires in COVID-19. Repertoires were generated with immunoSEQ multiplex PCR, while TCRdb's copy carries only in-frame clones and drops some. The data hold approximately 72,000 clones, with more than 70% observed a single time. The specimen was peripheral blood. The receptors here all came from a woman older than 75 with active or convalescent COVID-19.

The chain has TRBV30 and TRBJ1-6; 9 bases agree with TRBD1. CDR1 is GTSNPN and CDR2 is SVGIG in the germline V gene (reference sequence). The J segment lost 10 bases and the V segment lost 3 bases, leaving 10 bases of the junction unmatched. This CDR3 is 15 amino acids long. The CDR3 spells CAWRGGDRARSPLHF. CDR3 DNA: TGTGCCTGGAGGGGGGGGGACAGGGCCCGGTCACCCCTCCACTTT.

The V and J genes are TRBV7-8 and TRBJ1-4, with D perhaps matching TRBD1 (5 bases). This CDR3 spans 15 amino acids. The germline V and J ends were trimmed by 4 bases and 6 bases, with 15 bases remaining between them. Germline V gene sequence: CDR1 SGHVS, CDR2 FQNEAQ. CDR3 coding DNA: TGTGCCAGCAGCTCGTGGACGGGGGTGGATGAAAAACTGTTTTTT. Translated, it gives CASSSWTGVDEKLFF.

The chain couples TRBV7-2 to TRBJ1-6, with 7 bases lining up with TRBD1. The V gene's germline CDR1 is SGHTA and CDR2 FQGNSA. The V gene end was trimmed by 7 bases and the J gene end by 0 bases; junction bases not matched to a gene: 9. This CDR3 region has 17 residues. The CDR3 reads CASIPRQGLSYNSPLHF. The CDR3 nucleotides read TGTGCCAGCATCCCCCGACAGGGACTCTCCTATAATTCACCCCTCCACTTT.

V usage is TRBV7-3 and J usage is TRBJ2-1; D is possibly TRBD2 (6 bases). This CDR3 region has 16 residues. From germline, CDR1 is SGHTA and CDR2 FQGTGA. V was clipped by 0 bases and J by 5 bases, with 14 bases between them. The DNA of the CDR3 is TGTGCCAGCAGCTTAACGGTTGCGGGGACCAACAATGAGCAGTTCTTC. This encodes CASSLTVAGTNNEQFF.

The chain carries TRBV7-2 and TRBJ2-7; 11 nucleotides match TRBD2. After removal of 3 bases from V and 2 bases from J, the junction contained 0 bases not matched to a gene. This CDR3 region has 14 residues. Per the germline V gene, CDR1 is SGHTA and CDR2 is FQGNSA. CDR3 region: CASSLGLAAYEQYF. CDR3 nucleotides: TGTGCCAGCAGCTTGGGACTAGCGGCCTACGAGCAGTACTTC.

V gene TRBV6-2 or TRBV6-3 combines with J gene TRBJ1-1; no firm D call. The CDR3 is 12 amino acids. V gave up 5 bases and J gave up 1 base, with 5 bases separating them. Germline V lookup: CDR1 MNHEY, CDR2 SVGEGT. The CDR3 nucleotides read TGTGCCAGCAGTGGCCCGAACACTGAAGCTTTCTTT. This codes for CASSGPNTEAFF.

The rearrangement joins TRBV30 to TRBJ1-2; weak D call: TRBD1 (5 bases). The germline V and J ends were trimmed by 3 bases and 8 bases, with 10 bases remaining between them. CDR3 length: 11 amino acids. Germline lookup yields CDR1 GTSNPN and CDR2 SVGIG (reference sequence). DNA of the CDR3: TGTGCCTGGAGCGGCGGGGGAGGCTACACCTTC. Translating gives CAWSGGGGYTF. The full variable domain, completed using reference TRBV30 and TRBJ1-2, is SQTIHQWPATLVQPVGSPLSLECTVEGTSNPNLYWYRQAAGRGLQLLFYSVGIGQISSEVPQNLSASRPQDRQFILSSKKLLLSDSGFYLCAWSGGGGYTFGSGTRLTVV.

Only a few counts were recorded for this clone. The chain joins TRBV2 to TRBJ1-1, with D possibly TRBD1 on 6 matching bases. The V end was cut by 9 bases, the J end by 3 bases, with 14 bases between. CDR3 length: 13 amino acids. The germline CDR1 and CDR2 sequences are SNHLY and FYNNEI. CDR3 amino acids: CASWDILDTEAFF. CDR3 DNA sequence: TGTGCCAGTTGGGACATTCTGGACACTGAAGCTTTCTTT.

The chain couples TRBV9 to TRBJ1-2; the match to TRBD1 covers 7 bases. Germline values: CDR1 SGDLS, CDR2 YYNGEE. The CDR3 runs 17 residues. With V trimmed by 4 bases and J by 4 bases, 16 bases remained unmatched. This CDR3 reads CASSFRPQSGTVYGYTF. DNA of the CDR3: TGTGCCAGCAGCTTCCGGCCCCAATCCGGGACAGTCTATGGCTACACCTTC. The entire variable domain, with the rest obtained from reference TRBV9 and TRBJ1-2, is as follows: DSGVTQTPKHLITATGQRVTLRCSPRSGDLSVYWYQQSLDQGLQFLIQYYNGEERAKGNILERFSAQQFPDLHSELNLSSLELGDSALYFCASSFRPQSGTVYGYTFGSGTRLTVV.

The V and J genes are TRBV11-2 and TRBJ1-3; possible D gene TRBD1, 5 bases. Deletions cut 0 bases from V and 3 bases from J, with 9 bases between. CDR1 SGHAT and CDR2 FQNNGV come from the germline V gene. The CDR3 contains 15 residues. CDR3 amino acids: CASSLDQGIGNTIYF. The DNA for the CDR3 is TGTGCCAGCAGCTTAGATCAGGGTATTGGAAACACCATATATTTT.

This chain uses TRBV7-2 with TRBJ1-2; tentative D call: TRBD1 (5 bases). Trimming left V 5 bases short and J 5 bases short, with 21 bases between. The CDR3 consists of 16 residues. CDR1 SGHTA and CDR2 FQGNSA come from the germline V gene. CDR3 sequence: CASSPVGGRDQYGYTF. CDR3 nucleotide sequence: TGTGCCAGCAGCCCAGTAGGTGGCAGGGATCAATATGGCTACACCTTC.

The rearrangement links TRBV6-5 to TRBJ2-7; no reliable D call. CDR3 size: 11 residues. The V gene's germline CDR1 is MNHEY and CDR2 SVGAGI. V lost 2 bases to trimming and J lost 9 bases, with 8 bases between them. This chain's CDR3 is CASSYGSGQYF. CDR3 in DNA: TGTGCCAGCAGTTACGGTTCAGGGCAGTACTTC.

The rearrangement joins TRBV19 to TRBJ1-6, with D unclear. The CDR3 has 14 amino acids. Per the germline V gene, CDR1 is LNHDA and CDR2 is SQIVND (reference sequence). V was pared by 6 bases and J by 10 bases, with 16 bases between. In DNA form, the CDR3 reads TGTGCCAGTAGAGAGGCAACGACGGGGTCACCCCTCCACTTT. As protein: CASREATTGSPLHF.

V usage is TRBV15 and J usage is TRBJ2-3, with 7 bases aligning to TRBD1. The CDR3 runs 12 residues. Germline CDR1 is LNHNV and CDR2 is YYDKDF (reference sequence). J gave up 3 bases and V 9 bases, and 3 bases lay outside the gene matches. The DNA of the CDR3 is TGTGCCACAGGGGGCGGGACAGATACGCAGTATTTT. Translating gives CATGGGTDTQYF.

The J gene is TRBJ1-2, the V gene TRBV28, with D perhaps TRBD1 (6 bases). V was clipped by 6 bases and J by 5 bases, with 13 bases between them. CDR3 length equals 13 residues. CDR1 and CDR2 from the germline V gene are MDHEN and SYDVKM. This CDR3 is CASSLGAEYGYTF. The CDR3 DNA reads TGTGCCAGCAGCCTGGGGGCTGAGTATGGCTACACCTTC.

This clone was seen a few times. The chain employs TRBV27 and TRBJ2-1, with D possibly TRBD1 on 6 matching bases. The length of the CDR3 is 13 residues. The ends were cut back, 9 bases at V and 7 bases at J, with 16 bases in the middle. Per germline, CDR1 MNHEY and CDR2 SMNVEV (reference sequence). CDR3 protein: CASADRHENEQFF. The CDR3 DNA reads as TGTGCCAGTGCCGACAGGCACGAAAATGAGCAGTTCTTC.

The rearrangement uses TRBV24-1 and TRBJ2-3, with D possibly TRBD1 on 5 matching bases. CDR1 is KGHDR and CDR2 is SFDVKD in the germline V gene. V dropped 3 bases and J dropped 5 bases, with 11 bases sitting between them. CDR3 size: 14 residues. The CDR3 loop reads CATSDPWTIDTQYF. The CDR3 DNA sequence: TGTGCCACCAGTGATCCCTGGACAATAGATACGCAGTATTTT.

The chain joins TRBV28 to TRBJ2-1; TRBD2 matches 7 bases. Germline lookup yields CDR1 MDHEN and CDR2 SYDVKM. This CDR3 is 14 amino acids long. Trimming cost V 0 bases and J 7 bases; bases outside gene matches: 3. CDR3 residues: CASSLWSGGNEQFF. The DNA of the CDR3 is TGTGCCAGCAGTTTATGGTCCGGGGGGAATGAGCAGTTCTTC.